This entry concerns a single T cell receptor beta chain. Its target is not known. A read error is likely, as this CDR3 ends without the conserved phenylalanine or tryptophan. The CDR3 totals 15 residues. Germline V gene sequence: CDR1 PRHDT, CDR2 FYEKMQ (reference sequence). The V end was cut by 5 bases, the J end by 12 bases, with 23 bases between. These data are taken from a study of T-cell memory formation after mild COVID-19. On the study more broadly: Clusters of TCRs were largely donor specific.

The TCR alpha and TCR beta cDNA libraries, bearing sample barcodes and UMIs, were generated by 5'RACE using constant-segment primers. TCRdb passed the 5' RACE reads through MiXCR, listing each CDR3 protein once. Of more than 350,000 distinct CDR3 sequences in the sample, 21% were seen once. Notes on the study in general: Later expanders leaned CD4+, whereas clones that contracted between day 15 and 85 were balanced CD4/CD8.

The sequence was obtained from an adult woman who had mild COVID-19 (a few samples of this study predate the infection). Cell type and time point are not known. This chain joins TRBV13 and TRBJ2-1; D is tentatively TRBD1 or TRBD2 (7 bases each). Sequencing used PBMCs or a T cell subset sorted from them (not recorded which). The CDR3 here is CASSLEGGGRPGQFV. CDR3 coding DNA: TGTGCCAGCAGCCTCGAGGGAGGGGGCCGGCCCGGGCAGTTCGTC.